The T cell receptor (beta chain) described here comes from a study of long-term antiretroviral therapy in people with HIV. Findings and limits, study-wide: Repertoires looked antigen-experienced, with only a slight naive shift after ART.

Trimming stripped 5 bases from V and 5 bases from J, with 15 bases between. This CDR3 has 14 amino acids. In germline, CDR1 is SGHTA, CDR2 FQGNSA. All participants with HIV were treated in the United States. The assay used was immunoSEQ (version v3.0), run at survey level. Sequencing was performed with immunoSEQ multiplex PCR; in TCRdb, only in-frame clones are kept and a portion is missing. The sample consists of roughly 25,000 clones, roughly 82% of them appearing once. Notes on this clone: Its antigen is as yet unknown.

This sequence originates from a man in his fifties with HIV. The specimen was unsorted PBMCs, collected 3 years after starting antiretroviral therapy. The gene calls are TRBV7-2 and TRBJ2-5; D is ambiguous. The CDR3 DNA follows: TGTGCCAGCAGCCCCCCTCTCGGGCCGGAGACCCAGTACTTC. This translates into CASSPPLGPETQYF.